Presented here are 2 T cell receptor beta chains from one specimen sequenced in a study of T cell responses to AZD1222 COVID-19 vaccine. The assay was immunoSEQ multiplex PCR, and TCRdb's table has in-frame clones only and misses some. The profile shows 100,000 or so clones, around nine tenths of them singletons. This specimen consisted of peripheral blood, obtained on day 0 of AZD1222 vaccination. These receptors came from an adult in good health.

This clone was counted only a few times. The V gene is TRBV6-5, the J gene TRBJ1-2, with a weak D call TRBD1 (5 bases). CDR3 length equals 13 residues. The V gene's germline CDR1 is MNHEY and CDR2 SVGAGI. CDR3 region: CASRTTALGRYTF. In DNA form, the CDR3 reads TGTGCGTCTAGGACGACAGCCTTGGGTCGCTACACCTTC.

The V gene is TRBV5-1, the J gene TRBJ1-3; D ambiguous. CDR3 size: 13 residues. Trimming removed 3 bases from V and 4 bases from J, with 8 bases in between. Germline CDR1 and CDR2: SGHRS and YFSETQ. CDR3 in DNA: TGCGCCAGCAGCTGGACGGGCGGAAACACCATATATTTT. This sequence encodes CASSWTGGNTIYF.